These 28 T cell receptor beta chains originate from one sample sequenced in a study of OX40 agonist ivuxolimab in advanced cancers. Profiled with immunoSEQ multiplex PCR; TCRdb holds only in-frame clones, not every one. The table shows about 120,000 clones, with more than 80% occurring only once. The sample consisted of CD4+ or CD8+ T cells sorted from blood, taken in a trial of the OX40 agonist ivuxolimab. The receptors come from an adult with an advanced solid tumor such as melanoma, head and neck, liver or kidney cancer.

This sequence joins TRBV7-8 and TRBJ2-2; 7 bases agree with TRBD1. The CDR3 spans 15 residues. V was pared by 1 base and J by 4 bases, with 3 bases of the junction left unmatched. CDR1 and CDR2 (germline): SGHVS, FQNEAQ. In DNA, the CDR3 is TGTGCCAGCAGCTTAGTAGCAGGGGGCACCGGGGAGCTGTTTTTT. It is translated as CASSLVAGGTGELFF.

The J gene is TRBJ1-3, the V gene TRBV4-2; perhaps TRBD1 as D (5 bases). CDR1 LGHNA and CDR2 YNFKEQ come from the germline V gene. Trimming left V 2 bases short and J 3 bases short, with 5 bases between. The CDR3 has 13 amino acids. Written as DNA, the CDR3 is TGTGCCAGCAGCCAAAGGGGTGGAAACACCATATATTTT. Translating it yields CASSQRGGNTIYF.

This sequence joins TRBV5-4 and TRBJ1-1; 10 nucleotides agree with TRBD1. After removal of 4 bases from V and 4 bases from J, the junction contained 4 bases not matched to a gene. CDR3 length equals 14 residues. CDR1 is SGHNT, CDR2 YYREEE, per germline (reference sequence). The CDR3 here is CASSRQGAGTEAFF. The CDR3 DNA reads TGTGCCAGCAGCCGACAGGGGGCGGGCACTGAAGCTTTCTTT.

This chain uses TRBV30 with TRBJ2-1, with D unresolved. The CDR3 loop spans 11 amino acids. Germline values: CDR1 GTSNPN, CDR2 SVGIG (reference sequence). V was trimmed by 4 bases and J by 6 bases, leaving 7 bases between them. In DNA, the CDR3 is TGTGCCTGGACGAACAGCAATGAGCAGTTCTTC. Translated: CAWTNSNEQFF. The variable domain in full, completed from reference TRBV30 and TRBJ2-1, reads SQTIHQWPATLVQPVGSPLSLECTVEGTSNPNLYWYRQAAGRGLQLLFYSVGIGQISSEVPQNLSASRPQDRQFILSSKKLLLSDSGFYLCAWTNSNEQFFGPGTRLTVL.

This clone was detected only once. The V call is TRBV10-3, the J call TRBJ2-1; D is undetermined. The germline V and J ends were trimmed by 9 bases and 15 bases, with 15 bases remaining between them. Germline CDR1 reads ENHRY; CDR2 reads SYGVKD. This CDR3 has 10 amino acids. CDR3 DNA sequence: TGTGCCATTCCCCTGGCCCGCGGGTTCTTC. The encoded protein is CAIPLARGFF.

The chain is built from TRBV7-9 and TRBJ1-4; TRBD1 matches at 7 bases. With V trimmed by 2 bases and J by 8 bases, 5 bases remained unmatched. This CDR3 has 14 residues. CDR1 and CDR2 from the germline V gene are SEHNR and FQNEAQ (reference sequence). CDR3 nucleotides: TGTGCCAGCAGCTTAAGCGCAGGGGGAGAAAAACTGTTTTTT. Amino acids: CASSLSAGGEKLFF.

This clone was seen once. The genes are TRBV28 and TRBJ2-7, with 15 bases lining up with TRBD2. The germline gives CDR1 MDHEN, CDR2 SYDVKM. V shed 7 bases, J shed 1 base, and the junction held 5 bases outside the gene matches. CDR3 length equals 16 residues. This chain's CDR3 is CASNGLAGGLSYEQYF. The CDR3 nucleotides read TGTGCCAGCAACGGACTAGCGGGGGGGCTGTCCTACGAGCAGTACTTC.

The V and J genes are TRBV7-2 and TRBJ1-3, with 7 bases fitting TRBD1. V was pared by 5 bases and J by 4 bases, with 8 bases of the junction left unmatched. The germline V gene has CDR1 SGHTA and CDR2 FQGNSA. The CDR3 runs 15 residues. CDR3 residues: CASSAGTVSGNTIYF. Here the CDR3 DNA reads TGTGCCAGCAGCGCAGGGACAGTCTCCGGAAACACCATATATTTT.

V usage is TRBV19 and J usage is TRBJ2-3, with D possibly matching TRBD1 (6 bases). CDR1 and CDR2 from the germline V gene are LNHDA and SQIVND (reference sequence). V was trimmed by 9 bases and J by 0 bases, leaving 13 bases between them. This CDR3 has 14 amino acids. The CDR3 sequence is CASRRQASTDTQYF. Here the CDR3 DNA reads TGTGCCAGCAGGAGACAGGCTAGCACAGATACGCAGTATTTT.

The V call is TRBV6-1, the J call TRBJ2-3; TRBD1 aligns across 9 bases. The germline CDR1 and CDR2 sequences are MNHNS and SASEGT. The V gene end was trimmed by 4 bases and the J gene end by 5 bases; junction bases not matched to a gene: 4. The length of the CDR3 is 14 residues. DNA of the CDR3: TGTGCCAGCAGTGCTACAGGGGGCGTAGATACGCAGTATTTT. It codes for CASSATGGVDTQYF.

The chain employs TRBV5-6 and TRBJ2-5, with no clear D. Germline V gene data show CDR1 as SGHDT and CDR2 as YYEEEE. This CDR3 is 9 amino acids long. Trimming took 4 bases from V and 7 from J, leaving 2 bases between them. The CDR3 is CASSGTQYF. CDR3 DNA sequence: TGTGCCAGCAGCGGGACCCAGTACTTC.

This clone was observed a single time. This chain joins TRBV28 and TRBJ1-2; D is possibly TRBD1 (5 bases). V shed 5 bases and J shed 4 bases, with 11 bases lying between them. CDR1 and CDR2 from the germline V gene are MDHEN and SYDVKM. The CDR3 length is 13 residues. The CDR3 loop is CASSGGQGYGYTF. The CDR3 DNA sequence: TGTGCCAGCAGTGGTGGGCAGGGCTATGGCTACACCTTC.

The chain combines TRBV7-3 with TRBJ2-3; D gene ambiguous. Germline values: CDR1 SGHTA, CDR2 FQGTGA. The length of the CDR3 is 14 residues. V dropped 0 bases and J dropped 2 bases, with 6 bases sitting between them. CDR3 bases: TGTGCCAGCAGCTTAACACAGACCACAGATACGCAGTATTTT. Translating it yields CASSLTQTTDTQYF.

The rearrangement uses TRBV7-9 and TRBJ1-1, with D perhaps matching TRBD1 (5 bases). Trimming pared 5 bases from V and 9 bases from J, leaving 13 bases between. The CDR3 extends over 12 amino acids. CDR1 and CDR2 from the germline V gene are SEHNR and FQNEAQ (reference sequence). CDR3 nucleotides: TGTGCCAGCAGCGTGGGGGGGACTAAAGCTTTCTTT. This sequence encodes CASSVGGTKAFF.

This clone was observed a single time. The rearrangement links TRBV10-3 to TRBJ2-3, with 7 bases identical to TRBD2. Losses at the gene ends were 0 bases for V and 3 bases for J; bases not matched to a gene: 12. This CDR3 has 18 residues. Germline V lookup: CDR1 ENHRY, CDR2 SYGVKD. The CDR3 DNA sequence: TGTGCCATCAGTGAGTCCGCTAGCGGCACCTCTAAGACAGATACGCAGTATTTT. The encoded protein is CAISESASGTSKTDTQYF.

This clone was seen a handful of times. The chain has TRBV7-9 and TRBJ2-2; D is ambiguous. The CDR3 contains 13 residues. With 11 bases removed from V and 4 bases from J, the gap between germline ends came to 14 bases. The germline gives CDR1 SEHNR, CDR2 FQNEAQ (reference sequence). The CDR3 sequence is CARAETATGELFF. DNA of the CDR3: TGTGCCCGAGCCGAGACGGCCACCGGGGAGCTGTTTTTT.

This sequence joins TRBV30 and TRBJ1-3, with a weak D call TRBD1 (6 bases). CDR3 size: 13 residues. V lost 1 base, J lost 6 bases, and 10 bases lay in between. Germline V gene data show CDR1 as GTSNPN and CDR2 as SVGIG (reference sequence). For the CDR3, the DNA is TGTGCCTGGAGTGCAGGGGTTGAAAACACCATATATTTT. It is translated as CAWSAGVENTIYF.

The V call is TRBV6-5, the J call TRBJ1-5; D is unclear. The CDR3 consists of 14 residues. Per the germline V gene, CDR1 is MNHEY and CDR2 is SVGAGI. The V end was cut by 7 bases, the J end by 4 bases, with 14 bases between. The CDR3 spells CASTPGMGNQPQHF. DNA for the CDR3: TGTGCCAGCACCCCCGGGATGGGGAATCAGCCCCAGCATTTT.

The chain links TRBV30 to TRBJ1-2, with 9 nucleotides matching TRBD1. CDR3 size: 14 residues. With 2 bases clipped from V and 8 bases from J, the junction kept 9 bases outside the gene matches. CDR1 and CDR2 from the germline V gene are GTSNPN and SVGIG (reference sequence). CDR3 coding DNA: TGTGCCTGGAGTAAACAGGGGGCCGTTTGGGGCTACACCTTC. Protein: CAWSKQGAVWGYTF. Looking up the rest from reference TRBV30 and TRBJ1-2 gives the full variable domain: SQTIHQWPATLVQPVGSPLSLECTVEGTSNPNLYWYRQAAGRGLQLLFYSVGIGQISSEVPQNLSASRPQDRQFILSSKKLLLSDSGFYLCAWSKQGAVWGYTFGSGTRLTVV.

The genes are TRBV7-9 and TRBJ2-3; 10 bases agree with TRBD2. The germline V gene has CDR1 SEHNR and CDR2 FQNEAQ (reference sequence). This CDR3 spans 17 amino acids. V lost 5 bases, J lost 0 bases, and 8 bases stayed unmatched. The CDR3 is CASSRPLAGASTDTQYF. The CDR3 DNA reads as TGTGCCAGCAGCCGGCCCCTAGCGGGAGCTAGCACAGATACGCAGTATTTT.

The chain carries TRBV28 and TRBJ2-1, with 8 bases lining up with TRBD2. J was trimmed by 4 bases and V by 3 bases; bases with no gene match: 8. The CDR3 covers 16 residues. CDR1 is MDHEN, CDR2 SYDVKM, per germline. The CDR3 here is CASSLGSGGPYNEQFF. For the CDR3, the DNA is TGTGCCAGCAGTTTGGGGAGCGGGGGACCTTACAATGAGCAGTTCTTC. The variable domain in full, with the rest retrieved from reference TRBV28 and TRBJ2-1, is DVKVTQSSRYLVKRTGEKVFLECVQDMDHENMFWYRQDPGLGLRLIYFSYDVKMKEKGDIPEGYSVSREKKERFSLILESASTNQTSMYLCASSLGSGGPYNEQFFGPGTRLTVL.

The V gene is TRBV7-9, the J gene TRBJ2-7; 8 bases fit TRBD2. The CDR3 consists of 14 residues. Losses at the gene ends were 8 bases for V and 2 bases for J; bases not matched to a gene: 8. CDR1 and CDR2 (germline): SEHNR, FQNEAQ (reference sequence). As DNA, the CDR3 is TGTGCCAGCGAAATAGCGGGGCCCCCCTACGAGCAGTACTTC. Translated: CASEIAGPPYEQYF.

The chain is built from TRBV28 and TRBJ2-3; possibly TRBD1 for D (6 bases). There are 12 residues in the CDR3. Germline-derived CDR1 and CDR2 are MDHEN and SYDVKM. The CDR3 DNA follows: TGTGCATTTCAGGGGAGCACAGATACGCAGTATTTT. Residues: CAFQGSTDTQYF.

The chain combines TRBV6-1 with TRBJ2-7, with D uncertain. CDR3 length equals 14 residues. In germline, CDR1 is MNHNS, CDR2 SASEGT. Between the trimmed V and J ends, which lost 7 bases and 1 base, there was a span of 14 bases. This chain's CDR3 is CASTYQDGSYEQYF. In nucleotides, the CDR3 is TGTGCCAGCACGTACCAGGATGGGTCCTACGAGCAGTACTTC.

On this clone: The germline gene is not matched at one end of the junction; a read error may be the cause. This sequence joins TRBV28 and TRBJ2-7; 7 nucleotides match TRBD1. The CDR3 length is 13 residues. Germline V gives CDR1 MDHEN, CDR2 SYDVKM. As DNA, the CDR3 is TGTGCCAGCAGTCGACAGGGATTCTACGTGCAGTACTTC. It codes for CASSRQGFYVQYF.

The chain employs TRBV18 and TRBJ1-4; D may be TRBD1 (5 bases). This CDR3 has 12 residues. Germline lookup yields CDR1 KGHSH and CDR2 LQKENI. The V end was cut by 6 bases, the J end by 17 bases, with 19 bases between. CDR3 bases: TGTGCCAGCTCCTTAACGGGACGGTCTCCTTTTTTT. This codes for CASSLTGRSPFF.

This clone was seen only a few times. The gene calls are TRBV7-2 and TRBJ1-6; tentatively, D is TRBD1 (6 bases). V was cut by 5 bases and J by 4 bases, with 9 bases left in between. Germline V gene lookup returns CDR1 SGHTA and CDR2 FQGNSA. The CDR3 totals 14 residues. The DNA for the CDR3 is TGTGCCAGCAGCGTTACAGGGTATAATTCACCCCTCCACTTT. Its protein product is CASSVTGYNSPLHF.

The chain employs TRBV20-1 and TRBJ1-5; D remains unclear. The V gene lost 1 base and the J gene lost 6 bases, with 4 bases spanning the gap. From germline, CDR1 is DFQATT and CDR2 SNEGSKA (reference sequence). The CDR3 is made up of 11 amino acids. The CDR3 reads CSARVGQPQHF. CDR3 coding DNA: TGCAGTGCTAGAGTCGGTCAGCCCCAGCATTTT.